The present TCR beta chain was sequenced within a study of T cells in tuberculosis. Libraries were prepared by immunoSEQ multiplex PCR; TCRdb keeps only in-frame clonotypes and omits some of them. This sample has some 22,000 clones, with 95% to 98% found just once. Each donor contributed 100,000 or so T cells on average, unsorted. This clone was found once. The CDR3 has 16 amino acids. CDR1 is SQVTM and CDR2 is ANQGSEA in the germline V gene. V lost 1 base and J 0 bases, leaving 16 bases between the germline ends. This TCR derives from a donor aged 10 to 29 with latent tuberculosis or without tuberculosis infection. The rearrangement uses TRBV29-1 and TRBJ2-7; D not resolved. The sample comprised PBMCs. This CDR3 reads CSVEVRSSLSSYEQYF. CDR3 DNA sequence: TGCAGCGTTGAAGTTAGGAGTTCCCTAAGCTCCTACGAGCAGTACTTC.